This entry features one T cell receptor (beta chain) sequence. The entry originates in a study of T cell changes during pregnancy in multiple sclerosis. The method was immunoSEQ multiplex PCR; TCRdb's version includes in-frame clones alone and lacks a portion of them. The data show roughly 40,000 clones, roughly 87% seen once. Germline CDR1 is SGHNT and CDR2 is YYREEE (reference sequence). There are 13 residues in the CDR3. Trimming removed 0 bases from V and 0 bases from J, with 3 bases in between. The TCR sequence derives from a female donor with multiple sclerosis, enrolled in a pregnancy study. The starting material was CD4+ T cells from peripheral blood mononuclear cells, obtained in the first trimester of pregnancy. The chain is built from TRBV5-4 and TRBJ1-2; D unresolved. The CDR3 DNA sequence: TGTGCCAGCAGCTTGGCTTCTAACTATGGCTACACCTTC. Its translation is CASSLASNYGYTF.